This T cell receptor (beta chain) is drawn from a study of T cell changes during pregnancy in multiple sclerosis. V lost 4 bases to trimming and J lost 5 bases, with 15 bases between them. The CDR3 totals 13 residues. Germline V gives CDR1 SQVTM, CDR2 ANQGSEA. The method was immunoSEQ multiplex PCR; TCRdb's version includes in-frame clones alone and lacks a portion of them. The sample has more than 55,000 clones; approximately 94% are singletons. This TCR came from a female donor with multiple sclerosis, enrolled in a pregnancy study. This sequence joins TRBV29-1 and TRBJ2-7; a possible D gene is TRBD1 (7 bases). The sample was CD8+ T cells from peripheral blood mononuclear cells, taken after pregnancy. The CDR3 sequence: CSVVAGQWDEQYF. DNA for the CDR3: TGCAGCGTTGTCGCGGGACAGTGGGACGAGCAGTACTTC.